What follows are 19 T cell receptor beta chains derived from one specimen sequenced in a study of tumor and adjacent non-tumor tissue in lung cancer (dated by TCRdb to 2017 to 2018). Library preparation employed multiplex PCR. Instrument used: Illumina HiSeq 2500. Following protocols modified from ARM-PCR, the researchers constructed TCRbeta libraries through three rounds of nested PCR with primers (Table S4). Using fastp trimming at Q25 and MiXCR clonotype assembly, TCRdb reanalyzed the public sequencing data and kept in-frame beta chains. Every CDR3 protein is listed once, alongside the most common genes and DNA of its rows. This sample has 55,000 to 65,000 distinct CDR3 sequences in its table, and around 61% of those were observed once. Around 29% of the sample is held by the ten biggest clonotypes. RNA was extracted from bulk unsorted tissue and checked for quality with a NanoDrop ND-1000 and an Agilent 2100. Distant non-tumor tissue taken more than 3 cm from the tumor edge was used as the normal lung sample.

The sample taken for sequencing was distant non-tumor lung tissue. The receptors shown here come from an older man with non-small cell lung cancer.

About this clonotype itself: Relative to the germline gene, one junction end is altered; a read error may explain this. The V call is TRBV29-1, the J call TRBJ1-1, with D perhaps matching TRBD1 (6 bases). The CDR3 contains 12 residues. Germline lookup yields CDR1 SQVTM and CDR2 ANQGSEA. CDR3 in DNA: TGTAGCGTTAAGACAGGTAACACTGAAGCTTTCTTT. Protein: CSVKTGNTEAFF.

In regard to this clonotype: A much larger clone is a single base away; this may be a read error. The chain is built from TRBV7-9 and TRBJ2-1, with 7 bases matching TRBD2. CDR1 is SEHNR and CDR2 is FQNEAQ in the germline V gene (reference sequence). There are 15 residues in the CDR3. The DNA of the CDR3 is TGTGCCAGCAACTTAACCGGGACTAAGGGCAATGAGCAGTTCTTC. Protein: CASNLTGTKGNEQFF.

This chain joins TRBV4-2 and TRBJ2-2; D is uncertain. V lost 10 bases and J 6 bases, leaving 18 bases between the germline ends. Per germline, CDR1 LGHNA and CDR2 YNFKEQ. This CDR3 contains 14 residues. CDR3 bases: TGTGCCAATGGCCAAGTAGCTTTCCCCGGGGAGCTGTTTTTT. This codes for CANGQVAFPGELFF.

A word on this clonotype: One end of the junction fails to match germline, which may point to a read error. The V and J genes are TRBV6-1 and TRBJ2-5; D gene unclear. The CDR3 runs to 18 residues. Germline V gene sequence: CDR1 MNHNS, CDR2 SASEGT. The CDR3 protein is CASSEAQVGFLTPETQYF. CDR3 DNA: TGTGCCAGCAGCGAAGCGCAAGTAGGGTTTCTTACACCAGAGACCCAGTACTTC.

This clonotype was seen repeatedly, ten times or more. The CDR3 bases are TGCAGTGCTCGGGACGACCACTATGGCTACACCTTC. It specifies CSARDDHYGYTF. This sequence joins TRBV20-1 and TRBJ1-2, with a possible D match to TRBD1 (5 bases). CDR1 is DFQATT and CDR2 is SNEGSKA in the germline V gene (reference sequence). V was pared by 5 bases and J by 3 bases, with 10 bases between. This CDR3 has 12 residues.

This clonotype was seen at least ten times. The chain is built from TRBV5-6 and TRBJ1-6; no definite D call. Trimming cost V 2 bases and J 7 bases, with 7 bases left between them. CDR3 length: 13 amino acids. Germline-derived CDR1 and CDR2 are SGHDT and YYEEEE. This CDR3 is CASSLNSNSPLHF. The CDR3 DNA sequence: TGTGCCAGCAGCTTAAACAGCAATTCACCCCTCCACTTT.

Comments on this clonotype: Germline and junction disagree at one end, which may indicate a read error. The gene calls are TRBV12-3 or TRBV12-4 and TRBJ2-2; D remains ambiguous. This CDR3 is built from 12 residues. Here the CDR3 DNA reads TGTGCCGGCAGTTTTCAGGCCGGGGAGCTGTTTTTT. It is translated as CAGSFQAGELFF.

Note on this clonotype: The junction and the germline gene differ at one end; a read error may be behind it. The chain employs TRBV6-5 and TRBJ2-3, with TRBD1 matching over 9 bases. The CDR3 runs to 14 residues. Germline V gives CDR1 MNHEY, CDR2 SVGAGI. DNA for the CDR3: TGTGCCTGCAGACAGGGGGGCCAGGCTGGAGCGCAGTATTTT. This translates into CACRQGGQAGAQYF.

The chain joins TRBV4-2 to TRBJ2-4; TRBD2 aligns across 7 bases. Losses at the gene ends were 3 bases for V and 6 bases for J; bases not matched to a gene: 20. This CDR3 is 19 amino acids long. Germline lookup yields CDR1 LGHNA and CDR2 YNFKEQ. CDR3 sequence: CASSHEGSPGLSGSNIQYF. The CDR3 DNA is TGTGCCAGCAGCCATGAAGGGAGTCCGGGACTATCGGGGTCAAACATTCAGTACTTC.

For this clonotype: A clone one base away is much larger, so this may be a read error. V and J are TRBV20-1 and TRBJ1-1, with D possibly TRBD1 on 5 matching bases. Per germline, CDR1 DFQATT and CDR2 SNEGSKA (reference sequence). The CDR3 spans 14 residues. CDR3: CNAYPLGGGTEAFF. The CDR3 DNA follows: TGCAATGCTTATCCACTGGGGGGAGGTACTGAAGCTTTCTTT.

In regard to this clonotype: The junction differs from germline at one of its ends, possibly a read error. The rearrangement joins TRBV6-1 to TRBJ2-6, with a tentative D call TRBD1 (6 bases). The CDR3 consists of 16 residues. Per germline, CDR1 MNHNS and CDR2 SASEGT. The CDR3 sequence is CAISAEDSSGASVLTF. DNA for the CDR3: TGTGCCATCAGTGCCGAGGACAGCTCTGGGGCCAGCGTCCTAACTTTT.

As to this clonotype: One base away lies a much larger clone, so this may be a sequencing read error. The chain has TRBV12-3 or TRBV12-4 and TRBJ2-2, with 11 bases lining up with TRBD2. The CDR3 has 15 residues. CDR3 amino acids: CASSIAGGRTGEPFF. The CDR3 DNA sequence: TGTGCCAGCAGTATAGCGGGAGGGCGCACCGGGGAGCCGTTTTTT.

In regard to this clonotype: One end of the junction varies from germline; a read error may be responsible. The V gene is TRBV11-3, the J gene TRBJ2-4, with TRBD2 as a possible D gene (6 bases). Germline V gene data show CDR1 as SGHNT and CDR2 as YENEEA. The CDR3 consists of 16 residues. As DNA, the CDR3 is TGTGCCAGTAGCTTAAACGCGGGGCAAGCCAAAAACATTCACCACTTC. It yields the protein CASSLNAGQAKNIHHF.

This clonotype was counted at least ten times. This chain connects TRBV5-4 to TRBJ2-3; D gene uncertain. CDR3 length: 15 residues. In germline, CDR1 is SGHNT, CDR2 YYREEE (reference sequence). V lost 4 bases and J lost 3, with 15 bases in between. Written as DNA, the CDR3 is TGTGCCAGCAGCACCGGGCCTCAAATAACAGATACGCAGTATTTT. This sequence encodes CASSTGPQITDTQYF. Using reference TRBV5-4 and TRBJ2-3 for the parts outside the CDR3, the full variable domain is ETGVTQSPTHLIKTRGQQVTLRCSSQSGHNTVSWYQQALGQGPQFIFQYYREEENGRGNFPPRFSGLQFPNYSSELNVNALELDDSALYLCASSTGPQITDTQYFGPGTRLTVL.

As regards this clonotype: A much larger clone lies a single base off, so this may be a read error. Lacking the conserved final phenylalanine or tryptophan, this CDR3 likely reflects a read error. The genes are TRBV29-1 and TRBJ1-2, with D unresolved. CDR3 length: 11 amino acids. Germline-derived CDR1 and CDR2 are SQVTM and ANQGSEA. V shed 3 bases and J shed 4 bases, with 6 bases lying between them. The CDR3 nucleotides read TGCAGCGTTGACAAGACCTATGGCTACACCTCC. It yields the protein CSVDKTYGYTS.

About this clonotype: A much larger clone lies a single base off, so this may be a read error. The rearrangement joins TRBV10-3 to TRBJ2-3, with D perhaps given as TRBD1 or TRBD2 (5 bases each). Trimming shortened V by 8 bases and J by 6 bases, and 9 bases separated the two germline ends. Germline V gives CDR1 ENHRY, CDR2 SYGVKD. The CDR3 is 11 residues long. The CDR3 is CAIGEGDTQYF. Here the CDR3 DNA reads TGTGCCATCGGAGAGGGGGATACGCAGTATTTT.

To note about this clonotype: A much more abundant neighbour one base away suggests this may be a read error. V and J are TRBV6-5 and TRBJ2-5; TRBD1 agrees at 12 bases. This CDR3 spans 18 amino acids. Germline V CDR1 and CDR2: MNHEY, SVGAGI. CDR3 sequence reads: CDSSFDPPGQGARETQYF. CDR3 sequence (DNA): TGTGACAGCAGTTTCGATCCTCCGGGACAGGGGGCGCGTGAGACCCAGTACTTC.

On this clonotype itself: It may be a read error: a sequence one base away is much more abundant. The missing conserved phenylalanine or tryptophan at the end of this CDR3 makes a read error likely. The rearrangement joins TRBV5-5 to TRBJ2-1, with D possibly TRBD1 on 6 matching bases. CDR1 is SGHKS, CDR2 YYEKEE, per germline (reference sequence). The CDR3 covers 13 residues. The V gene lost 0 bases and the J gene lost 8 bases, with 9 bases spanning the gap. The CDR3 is CASSLGGGDEQFL. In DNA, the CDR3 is TGTGCCAGCAGCTTGGGTGGGGGCGATGAGCAGTTCTTA.

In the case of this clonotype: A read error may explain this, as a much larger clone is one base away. CDR3 residues: CACSFLRTTQETQYF. CDR3 nucleotide sequence: TGTGCCTGCAGTTTCCTTCGGACAACCCAAGAGACCCAGTACTTC. J is TRBJ2-5 and V is TRBV28; a possible D gene is TRBD1 (5 bases). Germline V gene lookup returns CDR1 MDHEN and CDR2 SYDVKM. This CDR3 has 15 amino acids.